Included here is one TCR beta chain sequence, with context. This record comes from a study of T cell changes during pregnancy in multiple sclerosis. Profiled with immunoSEQ multiplex PCR; TCRdb holds only in-frame clones, not every one. The table shows under 80,000 clones, with around 90% occurring only once. The CDR3 extends over 14 amino acids. Germline CDR1 and CDR2: SGDLS and YYNGEE. With 2 bases clipped from V and 2 bases from J, the junction kept 4 bases outside the gene matches. This specimen was peripheral blood, taken in the first trimester of pregnancy. The chain employs TRBV9 and TRBJ2-7, with 7 bases lining up with TRBD2. This receptor was obtained from a female donor with multiple sclerosis, enrolled in a pregnancy study. The CDR3 sequence: CASSVAAGAYEQYF. Written as DNA, the CDR3 is TGTGCCAGCAGCGTTGCCGCGGGAGCCTACGAGCAGTACTTC.